This entry lists 29 T cell receptor beta chains sequenced from one sample in a study of T-cell reconstitution after alpha-beta-depleted transplantation in children. Unique molecular identifiers were used to barcode this TCRbeta library. From the PCR reads, TCRdb called clonotypes with MiXCR, one entry per CDR3 protein. The table lists some 300,000 distinct CDR3 sequences, 9.5% to 13% of them singletons. The sample in question was PBMCs, obtained before TCRalphabeta/CD19-depleted stem cell transplant. Source of these receptors: a boy younger than two with acute myeloid leukemia, due to receive a stem cell transplant.

This clonotype showed up many times. The genes are TRBV4-3 and TRBJ2-7, with 7 bases matching TRBD1. Germline CDR1 and CDR2: LGHNA and YSLEER. The CDR3 extends over 17 amino acids. The J segment lost 7 bases and the V segment lost 0 bases, leaving 15 bases of the junction unmatched. CDR3 DNA: TGCGCCAGCAGCCAAGATCTAATGGGCCAGGGGGTGGAGGAGCAGTACTTC. It is translated as CASSQDLMGQGVEEQYF.

The table lists this clonotype with a few counts. This chain links TRBV10-3 with TRBJ2-7; TRBD1 might be the D (5 bases). The CDR3 length is 13 residues. Trimming took 7 bases from V and 4 from J, leaving 14 bases between them. Germline loops: CDR1 ENHRY, CDR2 SYGVKD. CDR3 DNA: TGTGCCATCAAAATAGGGGATTTTTACGAGCAGTACTTC. It translates to CAIKIGDFYEQYF.

The chain links TRBV18 to TRBJ1-2; possibly TRBD1 for D (6 bases). Per the germline V gene, CDR1 is KGHSH and CDR2 is LQKENI. Trimming took 1 base from V and 8 from J, leaving 29 bases between them. The CDR3 is 19 residues long. The CDR3 sequence is CASSPQGGYRGVRDNGYTF. CDR3 DNA: TGTGCCAGCTCACCACAGGGGGGATACCGGGGAGTTCGCGATAACGGCTACACCTTC.

This sequence joins TRBV10-2 and TRBJ2-6; D not certain. There are 15 residues in the CDR3. V lost 3 bases and J 2 bases, leaving 8 bases between the germline ends. Per germline, CDR1 WSHSY and CDR2 SAAADI. The CDR3 DNA reads TGCGCCAGCAGTGATTTTGGGACTGGGGCCAACGTCCTGACTTTC. Translation gives CASSDFGTGANVLTF.

This clonotype was seen ten or more times. The chain uses TRBV6-5 and TRBJ2-7; a weak D match, TRBD2 (6 bases). The CDR3 contains 11 residues. Germline V gene data show CDR1 as MNHEY and CDR2 as SVGAGI. V shed 6 bases and J shed 6 bases, with 9 bases lying between them. CDR3 amino acids: CASRQTSEQYF. The DNA for the CDR3 is TGTGCCAGCAGACAGACTAGCGAGCAGTACTTC.

The J gene is TRBJ2-7, the V gene TRBV6-6; D call uncertain. The V end lost 2 bases, the J end lost 2 bases, and 7 bases lay between the germline ends. CDR3 length: 13 residues. From germline, CDR1 is MNHNY and CDR2 SVGAGI (reference sequence). CDR3 sequence reads: CASSYGRPYEQYF. The CDR3 coding sequence is TGTGCCAGCAGTTACGGACGGCCCTACGAGCAGTACTTC.

The sample holds many counts of this clonotype. This rearrangement joins TRBV29-1 to TRBJ1-1; 11 bases are a match to TRBD1. The CDR3 extends over 14 amino acids. Germline-derived CDR1 and CDR2 are SQVTM and ANQGSEA. The ends lost 6 bases at V and 1 base at J; junction bases unmatched: 4. The chain's CDR3 is CSVGQGAGNTEAFF. The CDR3 coding sequence is TGCAGCGTAGGACAGGGGGCGGGGAACACTGAAGCTTTCTTT.

This clonotype has at least ten counts. The chain carries TRBV29-1 and TRBJ2-5; D is perhaps TRBD1 (5 bases). The germline V gene encodes CDR1 SQVTM and CDR2 ANQGSEA. Trimming stripped 4 bases from V and 1 base from J, with 16 bases between. This CDR3 has 15 residues. As DNA, the CDR3 is TGCAGCGTTGGGGCGTACAGGACCCTCCAAGAGACCCAGTACTTC. Translating it yields CSVGAYRTLQETQYF. The complete variable domain, with remaining parts taken from reference TRBV29-1 and TRBJ2-5, reads SAVISQKPSRDICQRGTSLTIQCQVDSQVTMMFWYRQQPGQSLTLIATANQGSEATYESGFVIDKFPISRPNLTFSTLTVSNMSPEDSSIYLCSVGAYRTLQETQYFGPGTRLLVL.

This clonotype has at least ten counts. This chain joins TRBV25-1 and TRBJ2-5, with no clear D. The CDR3 totals 15 residues. The ends were cut back, 3 bases at V and 5 bases at J, with 16 bases in the middle. Per the germline V gene, CDR1 is MGHDK and CDR2 is SYGVNS. The CDR3 region has the DNA TGTGCCAGCAGTGAGCTCGGGTTAACGCACGAGACCCAGTACTTC. It yields the protein CASSELGLTHETQYF.

This clonotype was observed at least ten times. This sequence joins TRBV4-2 and TRBJ2-7; 14 bases line up with TRBD2. Germline V gene data show CDR1 as LGHNA and CDR2 as YNFKEQ. The junction had 16 bases not matched to a gene; V was cut back by 0 bases and J by 6 bases. The CDR3 is made up of 20 amino acids. CDR3 sequence (DNA): TGTGCCAGCAGCCAAGATTGGAGACTAGCGGGAGGGCCAGATAGTGGCGAGCAGTACTTC. It yields the protein CASSQDWRLAGGPDSGEQYF.

Comment on this clonotype: The conserved closing phenylalanine or tryptophan is absent in this CDR3, likely reflecting a read error. This chain links TRBV12-3 or TRBV12-4 with TRBJ2-3, with 9 bases that match TRBD2. The CDR3 has 14 residues. CDR3 nucleotides: TGTGCCAGCAGTCTAGCGGGGAACACAGATACGCAGTATTAT. Amino acids: CASSLAGNTDTQYY.

This clonotype was picked up many times. The DNA for the CDR3 is TGTGCCAGCAGCTTGCGAGGACTATACGCAGATACGCAGTATTTT. Translated: CASSLRGLYADTQYF. This chain connects TRBV5-8 to TRBJ2-3; D is possibly TRBD2 (6 bases). The CDR3 totals 15 residues. V lost 1 base to trimming and J lost 4 bases, with 13 bases between them. CDR1 and CDR2 from the germline V gene are SGHTS and YDEGEE.

This clonotype has ten or more counts. The rearrangement links TRBV28 to TRBJ2-7, with TRBD2 matching 8 bases. The junction had 8 bases not matched to a gene; V was cut back by 8 bases and J by 2 bases. The CDR3 sequence is 14 residues long. Looked up from germline, CDR1 is MDHEN and CDR2 is SYDVKM. The CDR3 here is CASHAGGLPYEQYF. Here the CDR3 DNA reads TGTGCCAGCCACGCGGGAGGACTTCCCTACGAGCAGTACTTC.

The sample holds many counts of this clonotype. The V and J genes are TRBV12-3 or TRBV12-4 and TRBJ1-1; no firm D call. This CDR3 region has 15 residues. Trimming took off 1 base at V and 0 bases at J, with 9 bases between the two ends. Here the CDR3 reads CASSLVTGLNTEAFF. The CDR3 DNA reads as TGTGCCAGCAGTTTAGTCACGGGTCTGAACACTGAAGCTTTCTTT.

This clonotype has a count of ten or more. This chain uses TRBV5-1 with TRBJ2-2; 10 bases agree with TRBD2. The junction had 7 bases not matched to a gene; V was cut back by 5 bases and J by 3 bases. This CDR3 comprises 16 residues. The germline V gene encodes CDR1 SGHRS and CDR2 YFSETQ. DNA of the CDR3: TGCGCCAGCAGTTATCGGACTAGCGGATACACCGGGGAGCTGTTTTTT. The encoded protein is CASSYRTSGYTGELFF. Full variable domain (missing parts from reference TRBV5-1 and TRBJ2-2): KAGVTQTPRYLIKTRGQQVTLSCSPISGHRSVSWYQQTPGQGLQFLFEYFSETQRNKGNFPGRFSGRQFSNSRSEMNVSTLELGDSALYLCASSYRTSGYTGELFFGEGSRLTVL.

This clonotype was recorded many times. The genes are TRBV7-3 and TRBJ2-1; TRBD2 aligns across 13 bases. The germline gives CDR1 SGHTA, CDR2 FQGTGA. This CDR3 has 15 residues. V gave up 5 bases and J gave up 7 bases; unmatched junction bases: 5. The CDR3 nucleotides are TGTGCCAGCAGCCCGGGACTAGCGGGGAGGAATGAGCAGTTCTTC. It yields the protein CASSPGLAGRNEQFF.

This clonotype was seen a handful of times. The genes are TRBV7-3 and TRBJ2-5, with 8 bases that match TRBD1. The CDR3 runs to 14 residues. Germline CDR1 SGHTA, CDR2 FQGTGA. The V segment lost 5 bases and the J segment 5 bases; nucleotides outside the gene matches: 7. The CDR3: CASSPDRVGETQYF. The CDR3 nucleotides are TGTGCCAGCAGCCCGGACAGGGTCGGGGAGACCCAGTACTTC. The full variable domain, with the rest looked up from reference TRBV7-3 and TRBJ2-5, is GAGVSQTPSNKVTEKGKYVELRCDPISGHTALYWYRQSLGQGPEFLIYFQGTGAADDSGLPNDRFFAVRPEGSVSTLKIQRTERGDSAVYLCASSPDRVGETQYFGPGTRLLVL.

There are many counts of this clonotype. The chain recombines TRBV28 with TRBJ1-3, with 9 bases identical to TRBD1. V was clipped by 5 bases and J by 1 base; unmatched bases: 3. CDR1 and CDR2 from the germline V gene are MDHEN and SYDVKM. The CDR3 loop spans 15 amino acids. The CDR3 nucleotides are TGTGCCAGCAGTACACAGGGGGCATCTGGAAACACCATATATTTT. Translating gives CASSTQGASGNTIYF.

The chain has TRBV12-3 or TRBV12-4 and TRBJ1-1, with 7 nucleotides matching TRBD1. The CDR3 extends over 12 amino acids. V gave up 5 bases and J gave up 13 bases; unmatched junction bases: 10. The CDR3 loop reads CASSTQGVRGFF. Here the CDR3 DNA reads TGTGCCAGCAGTACCCAGGGGGTTAGGGGTTTCTTT.

The rearrangement uses TRBV20-1 and TRBJ2-7, with 9 bases identical to TRBD2. The CDR3 loop spans 15 amino acids. The V gene's germline CDR1 is DFQATT and CDR2 SNEGSKA (reference sequence). Unmatched junction bases numbered 8, after V lost 3 bases and J lost 2 bases. CDR3 bases: TGCAGTGCTAGTATCGGGCTAGCGGGAACCTACGAGCAGTACTTC. Amino acids: CSASIGLAGTYEQYF.

This clonotype was seen ten or more times. The chain recombines TRBV2 with TRBJ1-1; possible D gene TRBD1, 5 bases. The CDR3 consists of 16 residues. CDR1 SNHLY and CDR2 FYNNEI come from the germline V gene. The germline V and J ends were trimmed by 2 bases and 3 bases, with 16 bases remaining between them. In nucleotides, the CDR3 is TGTGCCAGCAGTGAAAGGGTTCTGGGGGGGGACACTGAAGCTTTCTTT. It encodes CASSERVLGGDTEAFF.

Ten or more counts support this clonotype. The V call is TRBV25-1, the J call TRBJ2-3; D is undetermined. This CDR3 has 15 residues. V was clipped by 3 bases and J by 1 base, with 11 bases between them. Germline-derived CDR1 and CDR2 are MGHDK and SYGVNS. The CDR3 sequence: CASSDLSAGTDTQYF. CDR3 sequence (DNA): TGTGCCAGCAGTGACCTCTCGGCGGGCACAGATACGCAGTATTTT.

This clonotype was seen only a few times. This chain uses TRBV12-3 or TRBV12-4 with TRBJ2-6; perhaps TRBD1 as D (5 bases). The CDR3 runs to 22 residues. Trimming cost V 1 base and J 0 bases, with 25 bases left between them. The CDR3 DNA reads TGTGCCAGCAGTTTAGGGGTTTGGGCCGACAGTTCTTATCCCTCTGGGGCCAACGTCCTGACTTTC. Protein product: CASSLGVWADSSYPSGANVLTF.

Ten or more counts support this clonotype. The V gene is TRBV7-3, the J gene TRBJ1-1; no reliable D call. From germline, CDR1 is SGHTA and CDR2 FQGTGA. Between the trimmed V and J ends, which lost 0 bases and 7 bases, there was a span of 12 bases. This CDR3 has 14 amino acids. CDR3 DNA sequence: TGTGCCAGCAGCTTAACGGGGTCCCCGGATGAAGCTTTCTTT. Its protein is CASSLTGSPDEAFF.

About this clonotype itself: This may be a read error, as it is one base from a much larger clone. The chain has TRBV7-6 and TRBJ2-1; 7 positions agree with TRBD2. The V gene end was trimmed by 5 bases and the J gene end by 6 bases; junction bases not matched to a gene: 4. Germline CDR1 and CDR2: SGHVS and FNYEAQ. CDR3 length equals 13 residues. The CDR3 region has the DNA TGTGCCAGCAGCCCCGGGACTATCAATGAGCAGTTCTTC. Residues: CASSPGTINEQFF.

This clonotype occurred a few times. The chain recombines TRBV6-2 or TRBV6-3 with TRBJ1-6; perhaps TRBD1 as D (5 bases). V was clipped by 2 bases and J by 3 bases, with 11 bases between them. Germline V gives CDR1 MNHEY, CDR2 SVGEGT. This CDR3 has 16 amino acids. In DNA form, the CDR3 reads TGTGCCAGCAGTTACGGCGGGACGCTCTATAATTCACCCCTCCACTTT. Its protein is CASSYGGTLYNSPLHF.

Concerning this clonotype itself: Compared with germline, one end of the junction differs, possibly owing to a read error. V gene TRBV19 combines with J gene TRBJ2-3; a weak D match, TRBD2 (7 bases). The CDR3 contains 11 residues. Germline CDR1 reads LNHDA; CDR2 reads SQIVND (reference sequence). Here the CDR3 reads CRGARVDTQYF. CDR3 nucleotide sequence: TGCCGGGGGGCGCGAGTCGATACGCAGTATTTT.

The genes are TRBV13 and TRBJ2-1, with D hard to call. The CDR3 totals 13 residues. Deletions cut 3 bases from V and 4 bases from J, with 7 bases between. The germline CDR1 and CDR2 sequences are PRHDT and FYEKMQ (reference sequence). For the CDR3, the DNA is TGTGCCAGCAGCTTCTTCGGTTACAATGAGCAGTTCTTC. Its protein is CASSFFGYNEQFF.

Many counts were recorded for this clonotype. This chain joins TRBV5-1 and TRBJ1-3, with D possibly TRBD1 on 5 matching bases. V lost 4 bases, J lost 0 bases, and 11 bases lay in between. This CDR3 spans 15 amino acids. Per the germline V gene, CDR1 is SGHRS and CDR2 is YFSETQ. CDR3 DNA sequence: TGCGCCAGCAGCCGGGACGGTTACTCTGGAAACACCATATATTTT. It codes for CASSRDGYSGNTIYF.